The 30 T cell receptor beta chains given below trace back to one sample, sequenced in a study of blood T cell repertoires in COVID-19. Sequenced by immunoSEQ multiplex PCR; TCRdb stores in-frame clones only, minus some. The top ten clones hold roughly 5% of a sample with tens of thousands of clones, approximately 84% of them seen once. Sequenced sample: peripheral blood. The receptor set was obtained from a man at least 80 years old in a cohort sampled during active COVID-19.

This clone has just a few counts. V and J are TRBV6-4 and TRBJ1-1; D uncertain. This CDR3 contains 13 residues. CDR1 and CDR2 from the germline V gene are MRHNA and SNTAGT. Trimming stripped 3 bases from V and 0 bases from J, with 5 bases between. CDR3 sequence reads: CASSEHLNTEAFF. CDR3 bases: TGTGCCAGCAGTGAACACCTGAACACTGAAGCTTTCTTT.

This clone has just a few counts. The chain uses TRBV4-1 and TRBJ2-7; TRBD2 agrees at 14 bases. From germline, CDR1 is MGHRA and CDR2 YSYEKL. V gave up 1 base and J gave up 0 bases; unmatched junction bases: 5. This CDR3 contains 18 residues. The CDR3 bases are TGCGCCAGCAGCCAAGGGACTAGCGGGAGGCACAGCTCCTACGAGCAGTACTTC. Translation gives CASSQGTSGRHSSYEQYF.

The table lists this clone with a count of one. The V and J genes are TRBV2 and TRBJ1-1; D might be TRBD1 (6 bases). Germline values: CDR1 SNHLY, CDR2 FYNNEI. Deletions cut 5 bases from V and 1 base from J, with 11 bases between. The length of the CDR3 is 14 residues. The CDR3 reads CASSSQGANTEAFF. The CDR3 DNA follows: TGTGCCAGCAGTTCACAGGGTGCGAACACTGAAGCTTTCTTT.

The V and J genes are TRBV6-5 and TRBJ1-1; possibly TRBD1 for D (5 bases). Germline assignment: CDR1 MNHEY and CDR2 SVGAGI. The CDR3 is 13 amino acids. Trimming cost V 7 bases and J 4 bases, with 13 bases left between them. DNA for the CDR3: TGTGCCAGCATCCCTGGGGGGAGCACTGAAGCTTTCTTT. It encodes CASIPGGSTEAFF.

The V and J genes are TRBV5-1 and TRBJ2-5; D might be TRBD1 (6 bases). The CDR3 consists of 14 residues. V was cut by 4 bases and J by 1 base, with 11 bases left in between. Germline-derived CDR1 and CDR2 are SGHRS and YFSETQ. The CDR3 loop is CASSPGQPQETQYF. CDR3 nucleotide sequence: TGCGCCAGCAGCCCCGGACAGCCCCAAGAGACCCAGTACTTC.

This chain uses TRBV7-6 with TRBJ1-3; D may be TRBD1 (5 bases). V was shortened by 1 base and J by 7 bases, with 14 bases between the two germline ends. CDR1 SGHVS and CDR2 FNYEAQ come from the germline V gene. The CDR3 consists of 15 residues. This CDR3 reads CASSLEGQGLNTIYF. In DNA, the CDR3 is TGTGCCAGCAGCTTAGAAGGGCAGGGCCTGAACACCATATATTTT.

Turning to this clone: This same CDR3 is encoded by further DNA sequences in the sample. The chain has TRBV20-1 and TRBJ2-7; D gene unclear. Trimming stripped 1 base from V and 5 bases from J, with 6 bases between. CDR3 length: 11 residues. CDR1 is DFQATT and CDR2 is SNEGSKA in the germline V gene (reference sequence). The CDR3: CSARAGHEQYF. Here the CDR3 DNA reads TGCAGTGCTAGAGCAGGCCACGAGCAGTACTTC.

V usage is TRBV5-4 and J usage is TRBJ1-4; 8 nucleotides line up with TRBD1. The ends lost 3 bases at V and 0 bases at J; junction bases unmatched: 7. CDR3 length equals 17 residues. Germline V gene lookup returns CDR1 SGHNT and CDR2 YYREEE (reference sequence). The CDR3: CASSSGQGIPTNEKLFF. The CDR3 nucleotides read TGTGCCAGCAGCTCCGGACAGGGCATACCAACTAATGAAAAACTGTTTTTT.

J is TRBJ2-1 and V is TRBV5-4; D unclear. Germline CDR1 SGHNT, CDR2 YYREEE (reference sequence). Between the trimmed V and J ends, which lost 3 bases and 4 bases, there was a span of 2 bases. The CDR3 sequence is 11 residues long. The CDR3 DNA reads TGTGCCAGCAGCTCGTACAATGAGCAGTTCTTC. It specifies CASSSYNEQFF.

The chain joins TRBV19 to TRBJ2-1, with TRBD1 identical over 9 bases. The J segment lost 9 bases and the V segment lost 5 bases, leaving 8 bases of the junction unmatched. Germline lookup yields CDR1 LNHDA and CDR2 SQIVND (reference sequence). The CDR3 is made up of 14 amino acids. CDR3 nucleotide sequence: TGTGCCAGTAGTCTTGGACAGGGGATTGGTGAGCAGTTCTTC. Residues: CASSLGQGIGEQFF.

J is TRBJ2-3 and V is TRBV10-1; 15 nucleotides agree with TRBD2. CDR1 is WNHNN, CDR2 SYGVQD, per germline (reference sequence). Trimming took 4 bases from V and 1 from J; bases not matched to a gene: 0. The CDR3 runs to 16 residues. The CDR3 protein is CASSGTSGGGTDTQYF. CDR3 coding DNA: TGCGCCAGCAGTGGGACTAGCGGGGGGGGCACAGATACGCAGTATTTT.

This chain's CDR3 is CASSPGGGGYNEQFF. CDR3 sequence (DNA): TGTGCCAGCTCACCAGGGGGGGGCGGCTACAATGAGCAGTTCTTC. V and J are TRBV18 and TRBJ2-1, with D possibly TRBD2 on 7 matching bases. Per the germline V gene, CDR1 is KGHSH and CDR2 is LQKENI. Trimming took 2 bases from V and 3 from J, leaving 11 bases between them. The length of the CDR3 is 15 residues.

V usage is TRBV7-9 and J usage is TRBJ1-2, with D maybe TRBD1 (6 bases). The CDR3 totals 15 residues. Germline loops: CDR1 SEHNR, CDR2 FQNEAQ (reference sequence). With 5 bases removed from V and 3 bases from J, the gap between germline ends came to 16 bases. The DNA for the CDR3 is TGTGCCAGCAGCGCGGCACAGGGCCAGGACTATGGCTACACCTTC. It encodes CASSAAQGQDYGYTF. Combining the CDR3 with reference TRBV7-9 and TRBJ1-2 gives the whole variable domain DTGVSQNPRHKITKRGQNVTFRCDPISEHNRLYWYRQTLGQGPEFLTYFQNEAQLEKSRLLSDRFSAERPKGSFSTLEIQRTEQGDSAMYLCASSAAQGQDYGYTFGSGTRLTVV.

The V call is TRBV11-2, the J call TRBJ2-3; 9 bases match TRBD2. CDR3 length: 17 amino acids. The germline V gene has CDR1 SGHAT and CDR2 FQNNGV. Trimming cost V 3 bases and J 6 bases; bases outside gene matches: 13. Here the CDR3 reads CASSFQLQAGGGDTQYF. CDR3 DNA: TGTGCCAGCAGCTTCCAGCTTCAAGCGGGGGGAGGTGATACGCAGTATTTT.

The chain uses TRBV19 and TRBJ1-4, with D perhaps matching TRBD1 (6 bases). V dropped 8 bases and J dropped 0 bases, with 13 bases sitting between them. The CDR3 has 15 residues. Germline CDR1 reads LNHDA; CDR2 reads SQIVND (reference sequence). The CDR3 nucleotides are TGTGCCAGTTCGAGACAGGTGTCAACTAATGAAAAACTGTTTTTT. This codes for CASSRQVSTNEKLFF.

V usage is TRBV3-1 (or the pseudogene TRBV3-2) and J usage is TRBJ2-6, with a tentative D call TRBD2 (5 bases). Germline V gene lookup returns CDR1 LGHDT and CDR2 YNNKEL (reference sequence). The CDR3 has 16 amino acids. The ends were cut back, 0 bases at V and 1 base at J, with 7 bases in the middle. CDR3 residues: CASSQDPGSGANVLTF. CDR3 DNA sequence: TGTGCCAGCAGCCAAGACCCGGGATCTGGGGCCAACGTCCTGACTTTC.

The V call is TRBV5-5, the J call TRBJ2-7, with 12 positions matching TRBD2. Germline V gene data show CDR1 as SGHKS and CDR2 as YYEKEE (reference sequence). CDR3 size: 15 residues. J was trimmed by 2 bases and V by 3 bases; bases with no gene match: 3. CDR3 region: CASSSGLAGPYEQYF. The CDR3 nucleotides read TGTGCCAGCAGCTCCGGACTAGCGGGGCCCTACGAGCAGTACTTC.

V is TRBV5-5 and J is TRBJ1-1; 7 bases align to TRBD1. Per germline, CDR1 SGHKS and CDR2 YYEKEE (reference sequence). After removal of 5 bases from V and 9 bases from J, the junction contained 7 bases not matched to a gene. The length of the CDR3 is 12 residues. The chain's CDR3 is CASRQEQGKAFF. CDR3 sequence (DNA): TGTGCCAGCAGGCAGGAACAGGGGAAAGCTTTCTTT.

This chain joins TRBV29-1 and TRBJ2-3; D perhaps matches TRBD1 (6 bases). Germline V gene sequence: CDR1 SQVTM, CDR2 ANQGSEA. The length of the CDR3 is 13 residues. V shed 5 bases and J shed 3 bases, with 12 bases lying between them. The CDR3 bases are TGCAGCGTTCGGACAGACGGGACAGATACGCAGTATTTT. It codes for CSVRTDGTDTQYF.

The chain uses TRBV30 and TRBJ1-2; 10 bases match TRBD1. The CDR3 covers 14 residues. Germline V gene lookup returns CDR1 GTSNPN and CDR2 SVGIG (reference sequence). Losses at the gene ends were 2 bases for V and 2 bases for J; bases not matched to a gene: 2. The CDR3 loop reads CAWSRGQGNYGYTF. CDR3 coding DNA: TGTGCCTGGAGTAGGGGACAGGGGAACTATGGCTACACCTTC. The full variable domain, with the rest looked up from reference TRBV30 and TRBJ1-2, is SQTIHQWPATLVQPVGSPLSLECTVEGTSNPNLYWYRQAAGRGLQLLFYSVGIGQISSEVPQNLSASRPQDRQFILSSKKLLLSDSGFYLCAWSRGQGNYGYTFGSGTRLTVV.

CDR3 nucleotide sequence: TGTGCCAGCAGGCAGGGACAGGGGGTCTACAATGAGCAGTTCTTC. Encoded protein: CASRQGQGVYNEQFF. V and J are TRBV2 and TRBJ2-1; the match to TRBD1 covers 11 bases. Trimming cost V 6 bases and J 3 bases; bases outside gene matches: 4. The CDR3 consists of 15 residues. CDR1 is SNHLY and CDR2 is FYNNEI in the germline V gene.

The V and J genes are TRBV5-5 and TRBJ2-7; D perhaps matches TRBD2 (7 bases). CDR3 length: 12 amino acids. V was cut by 3 bases and J by 5 bases, with 9 bases left in between. CDR1 and CDR2 from the germline V gene are SGHKS and YYEKEE (reference sequence). The CDR3 DNA is TGTGCCAGCAGCTGGGGGGGCGACGAGCAGTACTTC. Its protein is CASSWGGDEQYF.

The chain couples TRBV5-1 to TRBJ1-6, with TRBD1 as a possible D gene (5 bases). Germline-derived CDR1 and CDR2 are SGHRS and YFSETQ. V shed 0 bases and J shed 4 bases, with 8 bases lying between them. CDR3 length: 15 residues. CDR3 sequence reads: CASSLVGPYNSPLHF. CDR3 DNA sequence: TGCGCCAGCAGCTTGGTGGGGCCGTATAATTCACCCCTCCACTTT.

The count of this clone is one. V gene TRBV5-1 combines with J gene TRBJ2-6; D is unclear. Germline-derived CDR1 and CDR2 are SGHRS and YFSETQ. CDR3 size: 17 residues. V lost 0 bases to trimming and J lost 1 base, with 11 bases between them. DNA for the CDR3: TGCGCCAGCAGCTTGGACAGCCCTGGTTCTGGGGCCAACGTCCTGACTTTC. Its protein is CASSLDSPGSGANVLTF.

This chain links TRBV5-1 with TRBJ2-2, with 7 nucleotides matching TRBD1. The V and J ends lost 3 bases and 1 base, in that order; junction bases with no gene match: 3. The germline V gene has CDR1 SGHRS and CDR2 YFSETQ. This CDR3 has 15 amino acids. CDR3 sequence (DNA): TGCGCCAGCAGCTGGGGACAGATGAACACCGGGGAGCTGTTTTTT. This sequence encodes CASSWGQMNTGELFF.

V usage is TRBV5-1 and J usage is TRBJ2-3; D not certain. The CDR3 is made up of 13 amino acids. V was shortened by 4 bases and J by 3 bases, with 9 bases between the two germline ends. Germline V CDR1 and CDR2: SGHRS, YFSETQ. CDR3 bases: TGCGCCAGCAGCCCCGACAAGACAGATACGCAGTATTTT. It yields the protein CASSPDKTDTQYF. Combining the CDR3 with reference TRBV5-1 and TRBJ2-3 gives the whole variable domain KAGVTQTPRYLIKTRGQQVTLSCSPISGHRSVSWYQQTPGQGLQFLFEYFSETQRNKGNFPGRFSGRQFSNSRSEMNVSTLELGDSALYLCASSPDKTDTQYFGPGTRLTVL.

This chain links TRBV29-1 with TRBJ1-4; the match to TRBD1 covers 7 bases. The J segment lost 6 bases and the V segment lost 2 bases, leaving 6 bases of the junction unmatched. The CDR3 consists of 14 residues. Germline CDR1 reads SQVTM; CDR2 reads ANQGSEA. CDR3: CSVEKGAGDEKLFF. Written as DNA, the CDR3 is TGCAGCGTTGAAAAGGGGGCAGGGGATGAAAAACTGTTTTTT. Full variable domain (remainder filled in from reference TRBV29-1 and TRBJ1-4): SAVISQKPSRDICQRGTSLTIQCQVDSQVTMMFWYRQQPGQSLTLIATANQGSEATYESGFVIDKFPISRPNLTFSTLTVSNMSPEDSSIYLCSVEKGAGDEKLFFGSGTQLSVL.

The chain uses TRBV20-1 and TRBJ2-3; TRBD2 matches 9 bases. The CDR3 runs 17 residues. V was clipped by 3 bases and J by 0 bases; unmatched bases: 10. CDR1 and CDR2 (germline): DFQATT, SNEGSKA (reference sequence). The chain's CDR3 is CSASGLAGRTSTDTQYF. The CDR3 nucleotides read TGCAGTGCTAGTGGGCTAGCGGGGAGAACTAGCACAGATACGCAGTATTTT.

The CDR3 loop is CASSLYRLAGTGELFF. The CDR3, as DNA: TGTGCCAGCAGCTTATATCGACTAGCGGGTACCGGGGAGCTGTTTTTT. This chain joins TRBV7-3 and TRBJ2-2; TRBD2 agrees at 10 bases. V dropped 2 bases and J dropped 5; count of bases not matched to a gene: 5. This CDR3 is built from 16 residues. Germline lookup yields CDR1 SGHTA and CDR2 FQGTGA. Using reference TRBV7-3 and TRBJ2-2 for the parts outside the CDR3, the full variable domain is GAGVSQTPSNKVTEKGKYVELRCDPISGHTALYWYRQSLGQGPEFLIYFQGTGAADDSGLPNDRFFAVRPEGSVSTLKIQRTERGDSAVYLCASSLYRLAGTGELFFGEGSRLTVL.

The rearrangement uses TRBV4-3 and TRBJ1-4, with D maybe TRBD1 (5 bases). CDR1 is LGHNA and CDR2 is YSLEER in the germline V gene. Trimming stripped 5 bases from V and 0 bases from J, with 10 bases between. The CDR3 consists of 15 residues. Here the CDR3 DNA reads TGCGCCAGCAGCACAGGTCAGGCAACTAATGAAAAACTGTTTTTT. Its translation is CASSTGQATNEKLFF.